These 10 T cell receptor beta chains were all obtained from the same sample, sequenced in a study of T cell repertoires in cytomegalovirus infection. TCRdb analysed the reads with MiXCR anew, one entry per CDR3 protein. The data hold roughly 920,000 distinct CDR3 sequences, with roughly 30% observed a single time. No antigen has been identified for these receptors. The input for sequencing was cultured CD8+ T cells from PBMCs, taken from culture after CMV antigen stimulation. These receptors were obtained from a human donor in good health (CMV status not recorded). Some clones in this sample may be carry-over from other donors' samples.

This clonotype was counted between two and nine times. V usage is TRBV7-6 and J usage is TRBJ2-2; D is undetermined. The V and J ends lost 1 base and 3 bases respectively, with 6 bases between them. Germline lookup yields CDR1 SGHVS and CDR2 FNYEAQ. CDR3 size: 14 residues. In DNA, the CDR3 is TGTGCCAGCAGCTTAGACGTTCACACCGGGGAGCTGTTTTTT. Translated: CASSLDVHTGELFF.

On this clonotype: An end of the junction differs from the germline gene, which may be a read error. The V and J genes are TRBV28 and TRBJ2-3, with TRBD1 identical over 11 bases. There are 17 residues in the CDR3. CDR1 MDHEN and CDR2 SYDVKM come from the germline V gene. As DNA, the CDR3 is TGTGCCAGCAGTTACACCGCCCGGACAGGGGGCACAGATACGCAGTATTTC. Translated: CASSYTARTGGTDTQYF. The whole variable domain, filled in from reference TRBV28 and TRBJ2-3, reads DVKVTQSSRYLVKRTGEKVFLECVQDMDHENMFWYRQDPGLGLRLIYFSYDVKMKEKGDIPEGYSVSREKKERFSLILESASTNQTSMYLCASSYTARTGGTDTQYFGPGTRLTVL.

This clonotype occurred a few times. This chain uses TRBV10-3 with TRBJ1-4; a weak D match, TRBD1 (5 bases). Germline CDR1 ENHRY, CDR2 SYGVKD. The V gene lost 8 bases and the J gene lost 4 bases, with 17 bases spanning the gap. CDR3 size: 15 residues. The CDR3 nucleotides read TGTGCCATCTCCACCGGGACCGAGCGTAATGAAAAACTGTTTTTT. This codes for CAISTGTERNEKLFF.

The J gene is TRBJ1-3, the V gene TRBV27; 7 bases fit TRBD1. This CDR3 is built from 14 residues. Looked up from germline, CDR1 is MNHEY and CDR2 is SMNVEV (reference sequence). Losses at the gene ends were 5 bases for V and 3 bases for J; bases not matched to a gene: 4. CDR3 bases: TGTGCCAGCAGTCCGACAGGGTTTGGAAACACCATATATTTT. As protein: CASSPTGFGNTIYF.

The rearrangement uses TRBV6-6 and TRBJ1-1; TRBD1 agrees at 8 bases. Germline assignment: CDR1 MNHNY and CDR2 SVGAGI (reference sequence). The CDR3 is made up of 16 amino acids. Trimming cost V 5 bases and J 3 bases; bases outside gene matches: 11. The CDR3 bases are TGTGCCAGCAGTGCTATCTTGACAGGGGCTTACACTGAAGCTTTCTTT. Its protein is CASSAILTGAYTEAFF.

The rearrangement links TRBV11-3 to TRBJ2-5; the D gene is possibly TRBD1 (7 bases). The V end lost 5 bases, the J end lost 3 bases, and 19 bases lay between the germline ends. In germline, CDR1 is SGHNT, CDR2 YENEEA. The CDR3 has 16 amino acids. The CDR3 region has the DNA TGTGCCAGCAGCGTAATAGCGGACAGGATAAAAGAGACCCAGTACTTC. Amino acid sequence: CASSVIADRIKETQYF.

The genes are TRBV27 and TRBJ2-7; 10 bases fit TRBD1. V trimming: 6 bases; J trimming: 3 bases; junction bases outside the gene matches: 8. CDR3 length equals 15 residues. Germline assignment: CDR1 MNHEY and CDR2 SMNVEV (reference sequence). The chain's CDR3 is CASSSGTGVSYEQYV. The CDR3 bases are TGTGCCAGCAGCTCCGGGACAGGGGTTAGCTACGAGCAGTACGTC.

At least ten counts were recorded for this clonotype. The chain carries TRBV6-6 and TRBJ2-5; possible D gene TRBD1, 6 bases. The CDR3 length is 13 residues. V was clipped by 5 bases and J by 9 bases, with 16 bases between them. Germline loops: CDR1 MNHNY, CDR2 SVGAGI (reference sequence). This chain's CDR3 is CASSADSLRAQYF. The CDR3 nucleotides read TGTGCCAGCAGTGCGGACAGTCTCAGGGCCCAGTACTTC.

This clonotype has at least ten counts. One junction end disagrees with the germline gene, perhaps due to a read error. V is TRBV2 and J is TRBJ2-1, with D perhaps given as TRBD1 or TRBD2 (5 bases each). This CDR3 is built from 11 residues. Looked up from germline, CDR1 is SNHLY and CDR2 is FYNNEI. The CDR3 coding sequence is TGTGCCAGCAGCTTTGGACTCATCGACAGCTTC. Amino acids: CASSFGLIDSF.

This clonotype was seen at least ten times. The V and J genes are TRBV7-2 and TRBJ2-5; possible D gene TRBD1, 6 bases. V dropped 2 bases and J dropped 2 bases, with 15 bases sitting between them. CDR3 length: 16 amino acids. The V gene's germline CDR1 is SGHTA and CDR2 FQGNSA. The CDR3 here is CASSLIYRTVQETQYF. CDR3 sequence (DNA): TGTGCCAGCAGCTTAATATACAGGACAGTTCAAGAGACCCAGTACTTC.